The rows below give T cell receptor beta chains drawn from one sample of a study of T cells of healthy individuals. TCRdb used MiXCR to reprocess the 5' RACE reads, holding one entry per CDR3 protein. Among tens of thousands of distinct CDR3 sequences listed, 15% to 20% were seen once. The receptors here all came from a human donor in good health. Each CDR3 is given with its conserved first and last residue. A D gene is named only where the DNA matches it firmly. The size of a clone is reported for some rows only, either as once, few or many, or as a class for expanded clones.

size	D	J	V	DNA	CDR3
many	NA	TRBJ2-5	TRBV5-1	TGCGCCAGCAGCCTACACCGTAGCGCAATACAAGAGACCCAGTACTTC	CASSLHRSAIQETQYF
few	NA	TRBJ2-7	TRBV5-1	TGCGCCAGCAGCTTCCCGGGCCCCGAGCAGTACTTC	CASSFPGPEQYF
many	TRBD1	TRBJ1-2	TRBV6-5	TGTGCCAGCAGTACCCCGTCGACAGGGTTTAATGGCTACACCTTC	CASSTPSTGFNGYTF
NA	NA	TRBJ2-2	TRBV19	TGTGCCAGTAGTATATATAGGACAGAGAACACCGGGGAGCTGTTTTTT	CASSIYRTENTGELFF
many	TRBD1	TRBJ1-6	TRBV27	TGTGCCAGCCGCGGGGGCGGACAGGGGAATTCACCCCTCCACTTT	CASRGGGQGNSPLHF
few	NA	TRBJ1-5	TRBV12-3/TRBV12-4	TGTGCCAGCAGCTCCCAGGGAGTCGGGGGCAATCAGCCCCAGCATTTT	CASSSQGVGGNQPQHF
NA	NA	TRBJ1-2	TRBV21-1	TGTGCCAGCAGCAGCGGGATGGGCTACACCTTC	CASSSGMGYTF
few	TRBD1	TRBJ2-7	TRBV28	TGTGCCAGCAGCCCCCCCCAGGACAGGGTCTCCTACGAGCAGTACTTC	CASSPPQDRVSYEQYF
many	NA	TRBJ1-2	TRBV9	TGTGCCAGCAGCGTAGATTCAGGCGGGGAAGACAGCTATGGCTACACCTTC	CASSVDSGGEDSYGYTF
NA	TRBD2	TRBJ2-1	TRBV20-1	TGCAGTGCTAATCTAAGGACTAGCGCCCTCAGCTCCTACAATGAGCAGTTCTTC	CSANLRTSALSSYNEQFF
few	NA	TRBJ1-5	TRBV27	TGTGCCAGCAGTTTGAACAGCGGGGGGGGTAGCAATCAGCCCCAGCATTTT	CASSLNSGGGSNQPQHF
NA	TRBD1	TRBJ1-5	TRBV2	TGTGCCAGCAGTCGGGCAGGGGGTTATGATAGCAATCAGCCCCAGCATTTT	CASSRAGGYDSNQPQHF
many	NA	TRBJ1-5	TRBV12-3/TRBV12-4	TGTGCCAGCACATTTGGCAGCAATCAGCCCCAGCATTTT	CASTFGSNQPQHF
NA	NA	TRBJ2-1	TRBV20-1	TGCAGTGCTTTGGACGCAAAAGGGCACAATGAGCAGTTCTTC	CSALDAKGHNEQFF
NA	NA	TRBJ2-7	TRBV10-3	TGTGCCATCAGTGAGTCTCTTAGCCTCGACTACGAGCAGTACTTC	CAISESLSLDYEQYF
many	NA	TRBJ2-2	TRBV28	TGTGCCAGCAGTCGCCTCGGTGCCGGGGAGCTGTTTTTT	CASSRLGAGELFF
many	TRBD2	TRBJ2-3	TRBV5-1	TGCGCCAGCAGCTTGCAACCAAGCGGGGGGGCAGAAACGCAGTATTTT	CASSLQPSGGAETQYF
many	NA	TRBJ1-5	TRBV7-9	TGTGCCAGCAGCTTAGCGTATGGAGATCAGCCCCAGCATTTT	CASSLAYGDQPQHF
many	NA	TRBJ2-7	TRBV3-1	TGTGCCAGCAGCCAAGACGCTGGATCCTACGAGCAGTACTTC	CASSQDAGSYEQYF
few	NA	TRBJ2-1	TRBV29-1	TGCAGCGTAATGACTGAAAGCTCCTACAATGAGCAGTTCTTC	CSVMTESSYNEQFF
many	NA	TRBJ2-7	TRBV11-2	TGTGCCAGCAGCTTAGATGGGGCTTATTACGAGCAGTACTTC	CASSLDGAYYEQYF
many	NA	TRBJ2-7	TRBV5-1	TGCGCCAGCAGCTTGACGAGGTCCTACGAGCAGTACTTC	CASSLTRSYEQYF
few	TRBD2	TRBJ2-7	TRBV4-1	TGCGCCAGCAGCCGGGGACTAGACTCTCCTACGAGCAGTACTTTTAAACTCTCCTACGAGCAGTACTTC	CASSRGLDSPTSSTFKLSYEQYF
medium-sized	NA	TRBJ2-2	TRBV6-4	TGTGCCAGCAGTGAGGGGAACACCGGGGAGCTGTTTTTT	CASSEGNTGELFF
few	NA	TRBJ1-1	TRBV28	TGTGCCAGCAGTTTAGGGTGGGGAGCTTTCTTT	CASSLGWGAFF
many	NA	TRBJ2-3	TRBV18	TGTGCCAGCTCAACACAGGGCGATACGCAGTATTTT	CASSTQGDTQYF
NA	NA	TRBJ2-7	TRBV10-3	TGTGCCATCAGTGAGACGAGTGAGGGCTACGAGCAGTACTTC	CAISETSEGYEQYF
few	NA	TRBJ1-1	TRBV20-1	TGCAGTGCGAGGATCACTGAAGCTTTCTTT	CSARITEAFF
many	TRBD2	TRBJ2-7	TRBV4-3	TGCGCCAGCAGCCAAGAGACGGGGGGGCGGCAGTACTTC	CASSQETGGRQYF
NA	NA	TRBJ1-2	TRBV5-1	TGCGCCAGCAGCTCGGGACTGGACTATGGCTACACCTTC	CASSSGLDYGYTF
many	NA	TRBJ2-1	TRBV9	TGTGCCAGCAGCGACAGTGGAGAGGGCGGGGTCTCCTACAATGAGCAGTTCTTC	CASSDSGEGGVSYNEQFF
NA	NA	TRBJ1-1	TRBV10-3	TGTGCCATCAGTGAGTCGACAACTGGGACCACTGAAGCTTTCTTT	CAISESTTGTTEAFF
many	TRBD2	TRBJ2-1	TRBV27	TGTGCCAGCAGTTACCCGGGACTAGCGGGCAATGAGCAGTTCTTC	CASSYPGLAGNEQFF
many	TRBD2	TRBJ2-3	TRBV24-1	TGTGCCACCAGTGATCAAGCGGGGGGTACAGATACGCAGTATTTT	CATSDQAGGTDTQYF
few	TRBD2	TRBJ2-3	TRBV29-1	TGCAGCGTTAAACTAGCGGGAAGCACAGATACGCAGTATTTT	CSVKLAGSTDTQYF
many	NA	TRBJ2-7	TRBV20-1	TGCAGTGCTAGTACAATTTTCGAGCAGTACTTC	CSASTIFEQYF
few	NA	TRBJ2-5	TRBV7-9	TGTGCCAGCAGCCCGAGGGACCGCCAAGAGACCCAGTACTTC	CASSPRDRQETQYF
many	TRBD1	TRBJ2-7	TRBV29-1	TGCAGCGTGAAGACAGGGGTCGAGCAGTACTTC	CSVKTGVEQYF
NA	NA	TRBJ2-1	TRBV9	TGTGCCAGCAGCCCCTGGGTAGACTACAATGAGCAGTTCTTC	CASSPWVDYNEQFF
NA	TRBD2	TRBJ2-7	TRBV20-1	TGCAGTGCTAGGGCCCAAGGGGAGGGTGGCGAGCAGTACTTC	CSARAQGEGGEQYF
few	NA	TRBJ1-2	TRBV4-3	TGCGCCAGCAGCCAAGATGGGAGTAGTCGGGGATTCTACACCTTC	CASSQDGSSRGFYTF
many	NA	TRBJ1-1	TRBV10-2	TGCGCCAGCAGCCCATTGAACACTGAAGCTTTCTTT	CASSPLNTEAFF
many	TRBD2	TRBJ2-3	TRBV24-1	TGTGCCACCAGTGACCGGGGGACTAGCGGGAGTCGCACAGATACGCAGTATTTT	CATSDRGTSGSRTDTQYF
few	TRBD2	TRBJ2-7	TRBV6-4	TGTGCCAGCAGTGACTCTGAGCGGGGGGAGCAGTACTTC	CASSDSERGEQYF
many	NA	TRBJ2-7	TRBV12-3/TRBV12-4	TGTGCCAGCAGTTTAGGGGGTGAAGGCGAGCAGTACTTC	CASSLGGEGEQYF
NA	NA	TRBJ1-4	TRBV21-1	TGTGCCAGCTTGGGTACCTATAATGAAAAACTGTTTTTT	CASLGTYNEKLFF
many	NA	TRBJ2-1	TRBV4-1	TGCGCCAGCATCGGGATAGGTAGGAGGACCTACAATGAGCAGTTCTTC	CASIGIGRRTYNEQFF
many	NA	TRBJ2-1	TRBV4-2	TGTGCCAGCAGCCAAGATAGTGGGACCAGGGGTTACAATGAGCAGTTCTTC	CASSQDSGTRGYNEQFF
many	TRBD2	TRBJ2-4	TRBV4-1	TGCGCCAGCAGCCAACCGACTAGCGGAATAGCCAAAAACATTCAGTACTTC	CASSQPTSGIAKNIQYF
few	TRBD2	TRBJ2-2	TRBV9	TGTGCCAGCAGCGTAGTCGGCGGGGGTGACACCGGGGAGCTGTTTTTT	CASSVVGGGDTGELFF
NA	TRBD1	TRBJ2-2	TRBV12-3/TRBV12-4	TGTGCCAGCAGTGACACAGGGGCCGGGGAGCTGTTTTTT	CASSDTGAGELFF
many	NA	TRBJ1-5	TRBV28	TGTGCCAGCAGTATCAGGGGCGGGAGCAATCAGCCCCAGCATTTT	CASSIRGGSNQPQHF
many	NA	TRBJ2-1	TRBV5-5	TGTGCCAGCAGCTTGGGTCGGGGAGGAACCTACAATGAGCAGTTCTTC	CASSLGRGGTYNEQFF
NA	NA	TRBJ1-6	TRBV5-1	TGCGCCAGCAGCTTGGGACATACCGAGGATTCACCCCTCCACTTT	CASSLGHTEDSPLHF
NA	TRBD1	TRBJ1-5	TRBV28	TGTGCCAGCAGTTTATTGGGGGGACAGGGGATTAGGCAGCCCCAGCATTTT	CASSLLGGQGIRQPQHF